This TCR beta chain was identified during a study of blood T cell repertoires in COVID-19. The CDR3 covers 12 residues. Germline loops: CDR1 GTSNPN, CDR2 SVGIG (reference sequence). Trimming took off 0 bases at V and 11 bases at J, with 12 bases between the two ends. Using immunoSEQ multiplex PCR, the repertoire was profiled, and TCRdb retains in-frame clones only, with some absent. Counted here are some 30,000 clones, about 90% occurring once; the ten biggest clones make up around 4.9%. The chain couples TRBV30 to TRBJ2-3, with D perhaps matching TRBD1 (5 bases). The sequenced sample consisted of peripheral blood. The clonotype comes from a woman between 65 and 79 years old with active COVID-19. The CDR3 nucleotides read TGTGCCTGGAGTGTACGGGCAGGGAAGCAGTATTTT. Protein product: CAWSVRAGKQYF.